What follows is one T cell receptor beta chain and its context. These data originate in a study of control samples from healthy donors and cancer patients. Data came from immunoSEQ multiplex PCR; TCRdb stores just in-frame clones and leaves some out. The data hold tens of thousands of clones, with roughly 85% observed a single time. This sequence originates from a man aged 35 to 55 in good health. The sequenced sample was blood.

CDR3 in DNA: TGTGCCAGCAGTTACGGGGGGGTCAACTATGGCTACACCTTC. Its protein product is CASSYGGVNYGYTF. This chain connects TRBV6-5 to TRBJ1-2; tentatively, D is TRBD1 (5 bases). V dropped 2 bases and J dropped 2 bases, with 9 bases sitting between them. Per germline, CDR1 MNHEY and CDR2 SVGAGI. The CDR3 has 14 amino acids.